The clone carrying this T cell receptor beta chain has a handful of counts. Antigen specificity is unknown. The junction and the germline gene differ at one end; a read error may be behind it. From germline, CDR1 is MNHEY and CDR2 SVGAGI. This CDR3 spans 13 amino acids. The data originate from a study of CD8+CD57+ T cells in acquired aplastic anemia. Overall study findings and caveats: Patients and controls shared under 30 CD8+ CDR3 sequences, highly expressed in patients.

Template material for TCR beta VDJ and CDR3 profiling consisted of genomic DNA. TCRdb redid the calling of the reads with MiXCR, one entry per CDR3 protein. Among about 42,000 distinct CDR3 sequences listed, roughly 65% were seen once. This chain joins TRBV6-5 and TRBJ2-7, with D perhaps being TRBD1 or TRBD2 (5 bases each). Material for sequencing was sorted CD4+, CD8+, or CD8+CD57+ T cells (not recorded which) from PBMCs. The TCR was taken from a human donor in good health, serving as a control. CDR3 amino acids: CASSHSGACVQYF. In nucleotides, the CDR3 is TGTGCCAGCAGTCACTCCGGGGCCTGCGTGCAGTACTTC.